This paragraph reports one T cell receptor (beta chain). This CDR3 is built from 17 residues. V dropped 3 bases and J dropped 4; count of bases not matched to a gene: 12. The germline gives CDR1 KGHSH, CDR2 LQKENI. Methods used by the authors: Reference gene primer amplification yielded estimated nucleated cell counts. Measured with immunoSEQ multiplex PCR; TCRdb has only the in-frame clones, and not every one. The V and J calls and clone size come from that table; D and trimming were worked out from the DNA. The profile covers about 58,000 clones, with about four fifths appearing a single time and around 5% taken by the ten largest. The data derive from a study of blood T cell repertoires in COVID-19. Looking at the study overall: Spain, Italy and the United States supplied samples that represented acute and convalescent COVID-19. PBMCs, B-cell-depleted T cells, or T cells were the source of the cDNA or gDNA that made up the material.

This TCR derives from a human donor in a cohort sampled during active COVID-19. The chain couples TRBV18 to TRBJ1-1, with 9 bases that match TRBD1. Sequenced material: peripheral blood. For the CDR3, the DNA is TGTGCCAGCTCACCTGGACAGGGGAATCTCGTACGCACTGAAGCTTTCTTT. It codes for CASSPGQGNLVRTEAFF.